Below, one T cell receptor (beta chain) is given with its context. Antigen unknown. Combining a sample-barcoded 5' primer with a J-beta primer mix, a second PCR ran for about 7 to 12 cycles. One entry per CDR3 protein, called by TCRdb with MiXCR from the 5' RACE reads. The table lists 600,000 to 1,000,000 distinct CDR3 sequences, roughly 25% of them singletons. This record belongs to a study of blood T cells in healthy people across ages. Study-wide results and caveats: Long-lived donors carried more naive CD4+ cells and greater diversity than aged donors.

These data were likewise used in another study, on T cells of mothers and their children. This second study notes: Samples came from a few healthy Caucasian mothers and their six children.

Sequenced input: blood. This clonotype was obtained from a boy between 5 and 17 years old in good health.

CDR3 loop: CASSLTLPAEAFF. The CDR3 DNA reads as TGTGCCAGCAGCTTAACGCTGCCGGCCGAAGCTTTCTTT. The chain has TRBV7-2 and TRBJ1-1; unclear D gene. The ends were cut back, 2 bases at V and 8 bases at J, with 12 bases in the middle. The germline V gene encodes CDR1 SGHTA and CDR2 FQGNSA. This CDR3 region has 13 residues.